This TCR beta chain is drawn from a study of low-dose radiotherapy and immunotherapy resistance in tumors. At the level of the study: Members of Cohort 1 were treated with 0.5 Gy per fraction every 2 weeks. The prescribed total PTV dose was 6.5 Gy.

Primers used for first-strand cDNA, a TRAV- and TRBV-specific set, covered both alpha and beta chains. Amplification, which lasted around 20 PCR cycles, used a constant-region primer and V-primer adapter to amplify TCRs. TCRdb used MiXCR to reprocess the reads, holding one entry per CDR3 protein. Of 55,000 to 80,000 distinct CDR3 sequences listed, 26% are singletons. Sample time point: before trial treatment. Ipilimumab, nivolumab, aspirin, low-dose cyclophosphamide and low-dose radiotherapy were administered to donors. Trimming cost V 0 bases and J 5 bases, with 8 bases left between them. The germline V gene encodes CDR1 SGDLS and CDR2 YYNGEE. CDR3 size: 13 residues.

The sample was PBMCs, taken before treatment. The rearrangement links TRBV9 to TRBJ1-2; no clear D gene. This receptor was obtained from a male donor with rectosigmoid adenocarcinoma. The CDR3 nucleotides read TGTGCCAGCAGCGTAGTACTTGGGTATGGCTACACCTTC. Amino acids: CASSVVLGYGYTF. The full variable domain, in which reference TRBV9 and TRBJ1-2 provide the parts outside the CDR3, is DSGVTQTPKHLITATGQRVTLRCSPRSGDLSVYWYQQSLDQGLQFLIQYYNGEERAKGNILERFSAQQFPDLHSELNLSSLELGDSALYFCASSVVLGYGYTFGSGTRLTVV.